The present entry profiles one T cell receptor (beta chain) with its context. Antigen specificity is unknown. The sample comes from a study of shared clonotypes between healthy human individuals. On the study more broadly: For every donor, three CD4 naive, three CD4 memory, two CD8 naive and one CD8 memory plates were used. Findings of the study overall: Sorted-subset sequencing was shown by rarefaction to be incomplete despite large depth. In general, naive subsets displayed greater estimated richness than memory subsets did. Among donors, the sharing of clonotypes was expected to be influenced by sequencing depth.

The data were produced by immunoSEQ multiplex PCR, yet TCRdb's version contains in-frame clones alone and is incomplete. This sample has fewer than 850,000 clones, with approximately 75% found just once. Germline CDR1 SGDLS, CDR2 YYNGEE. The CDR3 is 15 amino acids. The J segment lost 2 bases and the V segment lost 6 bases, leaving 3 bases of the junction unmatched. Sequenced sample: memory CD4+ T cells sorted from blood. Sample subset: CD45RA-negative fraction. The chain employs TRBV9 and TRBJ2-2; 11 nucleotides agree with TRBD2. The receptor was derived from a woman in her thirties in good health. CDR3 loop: CASTGTSGNTGELFF. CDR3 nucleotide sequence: TGTGCCAGCACCGGGACTAGCGGAAACACCGGGGAGCTGTTTTTT.